This note documents a single T cell receptor beta chain sequence. These data belong to a study of control samples from healthy donors and cancer patients. Method: immunoSEQ multiplex PCR; TCRdb's copy keeps in-frame clones and lacks some. In the table there are around 90,000 clones, more than 70% of which are singletons. J gave up 8 bases and V 9 bases, and 4 bases lay outside the gene matches. The CDR3 has 11 residues. CDR1 SGHTA and CDR2 FQGNSA come from the germline V gene. The sequenced sample was blood. V usage is TRBV7-2 and J usage is TRBJ1-2; 9 bases agree with TRBD1. This clonotype was sampled from a woman in her 40s in good health. The CDR3 DNA is TGTGCCAGTGGACAGGGGTTCGGCTACACCTTC. It yields the protein CASGQGFGYTF.